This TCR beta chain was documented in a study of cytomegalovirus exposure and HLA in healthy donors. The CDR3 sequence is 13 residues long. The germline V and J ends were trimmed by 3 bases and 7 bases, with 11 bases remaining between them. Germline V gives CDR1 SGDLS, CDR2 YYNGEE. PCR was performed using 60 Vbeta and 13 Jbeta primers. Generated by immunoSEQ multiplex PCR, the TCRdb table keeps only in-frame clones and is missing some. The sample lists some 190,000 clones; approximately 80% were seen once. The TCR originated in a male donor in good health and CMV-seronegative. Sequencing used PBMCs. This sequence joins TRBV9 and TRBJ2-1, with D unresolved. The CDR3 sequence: CASSGYKTNEQFF. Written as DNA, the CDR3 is TGTGCCAGCAGCGGATATAAGACTAATGAGCAGTTCTTC. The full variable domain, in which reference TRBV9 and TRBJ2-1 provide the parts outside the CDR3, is DSGVTQTPKHLITATGQRVTLRCSPRSGDLSVYWYQQSLDQGLQFLIQYYNGEERAKGNILERFSAQQFPDLHSELNLSSLELGDSALYFCASSGYKTNEQFFGPGTRLTVL.